This TCR beta chain was observed in a study of T cell clones after liver transplantation. As for the study in general: At least one year of complete immunosuppression withdrawal without enzymes over twice normal defined tolerance.

Using immunoSEQ multiplex PCR, the repertoire was profiled, and TCRdb retains in-frame clones only, with some absent. The sample lists some 80,000 clones; around four fifths were seen once. V was clipped by 6 bases and J by 4 bases, with 16 bases between them. The germline V gene has CDR1 MNHNS and CDR2 SASEGT. This CDR3 contains 14 residues. This chain connects TRBV6-1 to TRBJ2-7, with a tentative D call TRBD2 (6 bases). The sequence was obtained from a human patient who received a liver transplant. The graft donor may account for some of the T cells. The source was CD4+ T cells from blood, collected approximately 45 months after liver transplant. The CDR3 here is CASSPGGFQYEQYF. Written as DNA, the CDR3 is TGTGCCAGCAGCCCTGGAGGGTTCCAATACGAGCAGTACTTC.